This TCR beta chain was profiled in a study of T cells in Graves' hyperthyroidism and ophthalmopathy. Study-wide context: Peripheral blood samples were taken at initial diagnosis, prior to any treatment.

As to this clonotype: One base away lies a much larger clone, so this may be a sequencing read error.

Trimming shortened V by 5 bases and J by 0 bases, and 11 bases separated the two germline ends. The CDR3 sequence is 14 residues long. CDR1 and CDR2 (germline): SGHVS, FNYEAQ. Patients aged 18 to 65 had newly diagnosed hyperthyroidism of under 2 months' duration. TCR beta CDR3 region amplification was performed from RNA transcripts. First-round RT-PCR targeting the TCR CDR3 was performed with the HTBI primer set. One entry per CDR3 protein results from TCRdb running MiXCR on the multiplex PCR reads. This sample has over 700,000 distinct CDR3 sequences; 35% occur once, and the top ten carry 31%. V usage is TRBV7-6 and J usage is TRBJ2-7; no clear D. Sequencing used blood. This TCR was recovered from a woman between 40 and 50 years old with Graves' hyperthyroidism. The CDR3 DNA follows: TGTGCCAGCAGCCGGGTGGGCAACTCCTACGAGCAGTACTTC. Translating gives CASSRVGNSYEQYF.